These T cell receptor beta chains were read from a single sample in a study of T cells after yellow fever vaccination. In TCRdb, the 5' RACE reads were re-called with MiXCR into one record per CDR3 protein. The table shows roughly 45,000 distinct CDR3 sequences, with around 6.4% occurring only once. Sequenced material: PBMCs, either bulk or a sorted T-cell subset (CD4+, CD8+, memory, or dextramer-sorted; not recorded which), taken 45 days after the yellow fever booster vaccination. Receptors originate from a man aged 25 to 45 who received the YFV17D yellow fever vaccine. CDR3s include the opening cysteine and the closing phenylalanine or tryptophan. D genes are given only for firm matches. Only some rows state a clone size, as once, few, many or a class for expanded clones.

V gene	clone size	D gene	J gene	CDR3 DNA	CDR3 protein
TRBV6-1	few	.	TRBJ2-5	TGTGCCAGCAGCCTCCCCCGGGGAGAGACCCAGTACTTC	CASSLPRGETQYF
TRBV30	few	.	TRBJ1-5	TGTGCCTGGGCCCGGGGCATAGATCAGCCCCAGCATTTT	CAWARGIDQPQHF
TRBV6-5	.	.	TRBJ2-2	TGTGCCAGCAGTTACCGCGACGATTCCGGGGAGCTGTTTTTT	CASSYRDDSGELFF
TRBV5-6	few	.	TRBJ1-2	TGTGCCAGCAGCCCCTTGCAGGATCCACTCTATGGCTACACCTTC	CASSPLQDPLYGYTF
TRBV18	.	.	TRBJ1-6	TGTGCCAGCTCACCGCTAGGGGGGAAGAATTCACCCCTCCACTTT	CASSPLGGKNSPLHF
TRBV4-2	few	TRBD2	TRBJ2-7	TGTGCCAGCAGCCAACTTAGCGGGAGTGGATCCTACGAGCAGTACTTC	CASSQLSGSGSYEQYF
TRBV7-8	few	.	TRBJ2-3	TGTGCCAGCAGCGCCGCTAGAGATACGCAGTATTTT	CASSAARDTQYF
TRBV3-1	many	TRBD2	TRBJ2-7	TGTGCCAGCAGCCAAGACCCTGGGGCCGGACTAGCCTGGGAGCAGTACTTC	CASSQDPGAGLAWEQYF
TRBV10-3	few	.	TRBJ1-6	TGTGCCATCTCCTCGAGCAATACACCCCTCCACTTT	CAISSSNTPLHF
TRBV11-2	many	TRBD1	TRBJ1-5	TGTGCCAGCAGCCCAACGGACAGGTCATTGCCCCAGCATTTT	CASSPTDRSLPQHF
TRBV5-1	many	.	TRBJ2-2	TGCGCCAGCAGCTTCGGACAGCACACCGGGGAGCTGTTTTTT	CASSFGQHTGELFF
TRBV29-1	many	TRBD2	TRBJ2-3	TGCAGCTCGAGTAGCCATAGCGGGAGAACAGATACGCAGTATTTT	CSSSSHSGRTDTQYF
TRBV4-3	many	.	TRBJ2-6	TGCGCCAGCAGCCAAGGGGTGGACTCTGGGGCCAACGTCCTGACTTTC	CASSQGVDSGANVLTF
TRBV7-2	few	TRBD1	TRBJ2-7	TGTGCCAGCAGCAAGGACAGGGCCTCCTACGAGCAGTACTTC	CASSKDRASYEQYF
TRBV12-3/TRBV12-4	many	.	TRBJ2-7	TGTGCCAGCAGTTTATCCTTTGGCGAGCAGTACTTC	CASSLSFGEQYF
TRBV4-3	many	.	TRBJ2-7	TGCGCCAGCAGCCAAGACTTTGGAGGGTCCGAGCAGTACTTC	CASSQDFGGSEQYF
TRBV6-5	many	.	TRBJ2-7	TGTGCCAGCAGTTTTGGGACTGACTCTAAAGAGCAGTACTTC	CASSFGTDSKEQYF
TRBV4-1	few	.	TRBJ2-1	TGCGCCAGCAGCCAAGAGTGGAACAATGAGCAGTTCTTC	CASSQEWNNEQFF
TRBV20-1	few	.	TRBJ2-2	TGCAGTGCTAGAGATTTCGGAGGCCGCGCCGGGGAGCTGTTTTTT	CSARDFGGRAGELFF
TRBV5-8	few	.	TRBJ1-2	TGTGCCAGCAGCTTGGTGAGCTGGTACACCTTC	CASSLVSWYTF
TRBV20-1	.	.	TRBJ1-1	TGCAGTGCCCGTCCGGGAGGGAGACACACTGAAGCTTTCTTT	CSARPGGRHTEAFF
TRBV9	many	.	TRBJ2-3	TGTGCCAGCAGCCCGCAAGTCTCAGATACGCAGTATTTT	CASSPQVSDTQYF
TRBV7-9	few	.	TRBJ2-3	TGTGCCAGCAGCTTAATGACAAGCACAGATACGCAGTATTTT	CASSLMTSTDTQYF
TRBV20-1	few	TRBD2	TRBJ2-5	TGCAGTGCGCCGGGACTAGCGCTTAAAGAGACCCAGTACTTC	CSAPGLALKETQYF
TRBV11-2	many	.	TRBJ2-5	TGTGCCAGCAGCTTGGACGTTCGAGGGACCCAGTACTTC	CASSLDVRGTQYF
TRBV7-9	.	.	TRBJ1-2	TGTGCCAGCAGCTTGACGAATATCGGAGCTAACTATAGCTACACCTTC	CASSLTNIGANYSYTF
TRBV12-3/TRBV12-4	many	.	TRBJ1-2	TGTGCCAGCAGTTTAGCTACAGGGTATGGCTACACCTTC	CASSLATGYGYTF
TRBV29-1	.	TRBD1	TRBJ2-7	TGCAGCGTTGGTACAGGGGCCGACGAGCAGTACTTC	CSVGTGADEQYF
TRBV3-1	many	.	TRBJ2-7	TGTGCCAGCAGCCAAGATCTGGTTGGTCGGGTTCAAACTTTC	CASSQDLVGRVQTF
TRBV5-1	many	TRBD1	TRBJ2-7	TGCGCCAGCAGCTCCGGGACAGGGGGCTACGAGCAGTACTTC	CASSSGTGGYEQYF
TRBV28	few	TRBD1	TRBJ2-7	TGTGCCAGCAGTCTCCTGTTCGGACAGGGCGCCGAGCAGTACTTC	CASSLLFGQGAEQYF
TRBV7-8	.	TRBD1	TRBJ1-6	TGTGCCAGCAGCCGGGACAGGGGAGATTCACCCCTCCACTTT	CASSRDRGDSPLHF
TRBV7-2	many	.	TRBJ1-1	TGTGCCAGCAGCTTACTCGGGGCGGGAGGGACTGAAGCTTTCTTT	CASSLLGAGGTEAFF
TRBV19	.	.	TRBJ2-7	TGTGCCAGTAGTATGTCTGGGAGGACAGGAGCCTACGAGCAGTACTTC	CASSMSGRTGAYEQYF
TRBV18	many	.	TRBJ1-5	TGTGCCAGCTCACCAACCACAGCGAATCAGCCCCAGCATTTT	CASSPTTANQPQHF
TRBV6-2/TRBV6-3	many	.	TRBJ2-6	TGTGCCAGCAGCCCGATCCTTTATACTCGGGGGGCCAACGTCCTGACTTTC	CASSPILYTRGANVLTF
TRBV28	few	.	TRBJ2-1	TGTGCCAGCAGTTTAAGCGAACCGTACAATGAGCAGTTCTTC	CASSLSEPYNEQFF
TRBV28	.	.	TRBJ2-7	TGTGCCAGCAGTTCTGGACAGCTCGCCGAGCAGTACTTC	CASSSGQLAEQYF
TRBV21-1	.	.	TRBJ2-4	TGTGCCAGCAGCAAAGACCCGGATCACGGAAAAAACATTCAGTACTTC	CASSKDPDHGKNIQYF
TRBV7-9	.	.	TRBJ1-1	TGTGCCAGCAGCATGATGGGCACTGAAGCTTTCTTT	CASSMMGTEAFF
TRBV6-5	many	TRBD1	TRBJ1-2	TGTGCCAGCAGAAGAACAGGGGGCTATGGCTACACCTTC	CASRRTGGYGYTF
TRBV9	few	TRBD2	TRBJ2-7	TGTGCCAGCAGCGTTAACCCTAGCGGGATTCTCTACGAGCAGTACTTC	CASSVNPSGILYEQYF
TRBV7-2	many	.	TRBJ1-3	TGTGCCAGCAGCTTAGCTGGAAACACCATATATTTT	CASSLAGNTIYF
TRBV4-2	.	TRBD2	TRBJ2-2	TGTGCCAGCAGCCAACTTTCGACTAGCAAAAAGGGGGAGCTGTTTTTT	CASSQLSTSKKGELFF
TRBV19	few	.	TRBJ1-6	TGTGCCAGTAACCAAGCCCCCAGTTCACCCCTCCACTTT	CASNQAPSSPLHF
TRBV30	few	TRBD1	TRBJ1-5	TGTGCCTGGGGGGGACAGGGGGCTGCTCAGCCCCAGCATTTT	CAWGGQGAAQPQHF
TRBV20-1	medium-sized	.	TRBJ2-1	TGCAGTGCTAAGAGCTATACCTACAATGAGCAGTTCTTC	CSAKSYTYNEQFF
TRBV7-2	few	TRBD2	TRBJ2-1	TGTGCCAGCAGCTTAGGATCCGGGGGGAGCAATGAGCAGTTCTTC	CASSLGSGGSNEQFF
TRBV10-2	many	.	TRBJ2-5	TGCGCCAGCAGTGAGACGGTTAAAGAGACCCAGTACTTC	CASSETVKETQYF
TRBV2	many	TRBD1	TRBJ2-3	TGTGCCAGCAGTGACTCCTCCCTACAGGGGGAAGGGCAGTATTTT	CASSDSSLQGEGQYF